The rows below give T cell receptor beta chains drawn from one sample of a study of blood T cell repertoires in COVID-19. Method: immunoSEQ multiplex PCR; TCRdb's copy keeps in-frame clones and lacks some. In the table there are fewer than 300,000 clones, 81% of which are singletons. Material for sequencing was peripheral blood. Receptors originate from a woman aged 55-70 years with active or convalescent COVID-19. The CDR3 runs from the conserved cysteine through the conserved F or W. D genes are given only for firm matches. Clone size, where shown, is once, few, many, or a class for clones that have expanded.

TRBJ1-1,-,-,TRBV5-1,18,CASSLKVPGQTLGTEAFF,TGCGCCAGCAGCTTGAAGGTCCCCGGACAGACGTTAGGCACTGAAGCTTTCTTT
TRBJ1-2,-,-,TRBV6-5,16,CASSYSRQVANYGYTF,TGTGCCAGCAGTTACTCGAGACAGGTAGCTAACTATGGCTACACCTTC
TRBJ2-1,-,TRBD1,TRBV19,17,CASSPSLYRGTYNEQFF,TGTGCCAGTAGTCCGTCCTTATACAGGGGCACCTACAATGAGCAGTTCTTC
TRBJ2-5,-,TRBD2,TRBV15,15,CATSINSGGKETQYF,TGTGCCACCAGCATTAATAGCGGGGGGAAAGAGACCCAGTACTTC
TRBJ1-6,-,-,TRBV3-1/TRBV3-2,16,CASSRRGGKFNSPLHF,TGTGCCAGCAGCCGTCGGGGGGGGAAGTTTAATTCACCCCTCCACTTT
TRBJ1-6,few,-,TRBV7-3,13,CASSLQSNSPLHF,TGTGCCAGCAGCTTACAATCTAATTCACCCCTCCACTTT
TRBJ2-2,-,TRBD1,TRBV10-3,15,CAIRAGQEPTGELFF,TGTGCCATCAGGGCGGGACAGGAGCCAACCGGGGAGCTGTTTTTT
TRBJ2-4,-,TRBD2,TRBV19,15,CASMGGFGSKNIQYF,TGTGCCAGTATGGGGGGGTTTGGATCCAAAAACATTCAGTACTTC
TRBJ2-7,-,-,TRBV13,11,CASSFLYEQYF,TGTGCCAGCAGCTTTCTCTACGAGCAGTACTTC
TRBJ2-7,-,-,TRBV7-8,12,CASSLTSYEQYF,TGTGCCAGCAGCCTGACAAGCTACGAGCAGTACTTC
TRBJ1-4,-,TRBD1,TRBV3-1/TRBV3-2,16,CASSRPDRAFNEKLFF,TGTGCCAGCAGCCGGCCTGACAGGGCGTTTAATGAAAAACTGTTTTTT